This T cell receptor (beta chain) was recovered during a study of Ad26.COV2.S vaccination and SARS-CoV-2 variants. This table comes from immunoSEQ multiplex PCR, and its TCRdb copy is limited to in-frame clones, with some not included. Here the sample spans around 86,000 clones, roughly 84% being singletons. The V and J ends lost 2 bases and 5 bases respectively, with 21 bases between them. CDR1 and CDR2 (germline): SGHDN, FVKESK. This CDR3 region has 17 residues. The TCR originated in a human donor who had recovered from COVID-19. The sequenced sample was peripheral blood, obtained after recovery from COVID-19. The J gene is TRBJ1-1, the V gene TRBV14; D perhaps matches TRBD1 (6 bases). The DNA of the CDR3 is TGTGCCAGCAGCCAAATCACGGGGGCGATCGGGGGGACTGAAGCTTTCTTT. It encodes CASSQITGAIGGTEAFF.